This T cell receptor (beta chain) is from a study of T cells in Graves' hyperthyroidism and ophthalmopathy. Using RNA transcripts as the source, TCR beta CDR3 regions were amplified. The TCR CDR3 was amplified in a first-round RT-PCR using the HTBI primer set. TCRdb recomputed calls from the multiplex PCR reads with MiXCR, one row per CDR3 protein. The data show some 550,000 distinct CDR3 sequences, roughly 15% seen once. Ophthalmopathy in the patients scored at least 3 on Clinical Activity Score and at least 4 on NOSPECS grade, lasting under 3 months. This clonotype was observed a handful of times. Material for sequencing was blood. This clonotype originated in a middle-aged woman with Graves' ophthalmopathy.

The CDR3 coding sequence is TGTGCCAGCAGCTTGGGGCGGGACACCTACAACACTGAAGCTTTCTTT. It encodes CASSLGRDTYNTEAFF. This chain joins TRBV5-6 and TRBJ1-1; the D gene is possibly TRBD1 (6 bases). Germline loops: CDR1 SGHDT, CDR2 YYEEEE. There are 16 residues in the CDR3. The ends were cut back, 0 bases at V and 2 bases at J, with 14 bases in the middle.